The T cell receptor beta chain under discussion was sequenced for a study of cytomegalovirus exposure and HLA in healthy donors. PCR employed 60 Vbeta and 13 Jbeta primers. Repertoires were generated with immunoSEQ multiplex PCR, while TCRdb's copy carries only in-frame clones and drops some. The sample lists 130,000 to 150,000 clones; 80% were seen once. Germline V gives CDR1 SNHLY, CDR2 FYNNEI. The CDR3 length is 15 residues. Trimming cost V 6 bases and J 1 base; bases outside gene matches: 4. The TCR originated in a male donor in good health and CMV-seronegative. Specimen: PBMCs. This sequence joins TRBV2 and TRBJ2-3, with TRBD1 identical over 10 bases. CDR3 nucleotide sequence: TGTGCCAGCAGCCTAGGGACAGGGGGCACAGATACGCAGTATTTT. Translated: CASSLGTGGTDTQYF. Full variable domain (rest looked up from reference TRBV2 and TRBJ2-3): EPEVTQTPSHQVTQMGQEVILRCVPISNHLYFYWYRQILGQKVEFLVSFYNNEISEKSEIFDDQFSVERPDGSNFTLKIRSTKLEDSAMYFCASSLGTGGTDTQYFGPGTRLTVL.